Listed here are 14 T cell receptor beta chains from one sample, sequenced in a study of cytotoxic CD8 clonotypes in ibrutinib-treated CLL. Method: immunoSEQ multiplex PCR; TCRdb's copy keeps in-frame clones and lacks some. Of more than 300,000 clones listed, approximately 80% are singletons. The starting material was PBMCs, obtained before ibrutinib treatment. The receptor set was obtained from a human donor with chronic lymphocytic leukemia.

The rearrangement uses TRBV28 and TRBJ2-7, with 8 bases lining up with TRBD2. The CDR3 covers 16 residues. CDR1 is MDHEN, CDR2 SYDVKM, per germline. J lost 0 bases, V lost 3 bases, and 7 bases had no gene match. CDR3 bases: TGTGCCAGCAGTTTGGCCCAGCGGGAGATCTCCTACGAGCAGTACTTC. Amino acid sequence: CASSLAQREISYEQYF.

This sequence joins TRBV5-4 and TRBJ2-7; TRBD1 is a possible D gene (5 bases). V lost 2 bases and J 3 bases, leaving 15 bases between the germline ends. CDR3 length: 15 amino acids. Looked up from germline, CDR1 is SGHNT and CDR2 is YYREEE (reference sequence). The CDR3 DNA reads as TGTGCCAGCAGCTTTACGGGTCATAGGGGCTACGAGCAGTACTTC. Protein product: CASSFTGHRGYEQYF.

This sequence joins TRBV7-9 and TRBJ2-1, with 9 bases lining up with TRBD2. There are 16 residues in the CDR3. CDR1 and CDR2 (germline): SEHNR, FQNEAQ (reference sequence). The ends lost 3 bases at V and 8 bases at J; junction bases unmatched: 11. The CDR3 DNA reads as TGTGCCAGCAGCTTGAGTAGCGGGAGTTCGGTTTATGAGCAGTTCTTC. It specifies CASSLSSGSSVYEQFF. Variable domain in full (rest from reference TRBV7-9 and TRBJ2-1): DTGVSQNPRHKITKRGQNVTFRCDPISEHNRLYWYRQTLGQGPEFLTYFQNEAQLEKSRLLSDRFSAERPKGSFSTLEIQRTEQGDSAMYLCASSLSSGSSVYEQFFGPGTRLTVL.

The V gene is TRBV20-1, the J gene TRBJ2-5, with D possibly TRBD2 on 6 matching bases. Per germline, CDR1 DFQATT and CDR2 SNEGSKA (reference sequence). V was cut by 8 bases and J by 3 bases, with 10 bases left in between. CDR3 length: 11 residues. The CDR3: CSYSGEETQYF. CDR3 DNA: TGCAGTTATAGCGGAGAAGAGACCCAGTACTTC.

This clone was seen just once. The V and J genes are TRBV2 and TRBJ2-7; a weak D match, TRBD2 (7 bases). Germline V gene sequence: CDR1 SNHLY, CDR2 FYNNEI. V lost 8 bases to trimming and J lost 5 bases, with 13 bases between them. The CDR3 totals 12 residues. The CDR3 region is CASAGASHEQYF. The CDR3, as DNA: TGTGCCAGCGCGGGGGCAAGCCACGAGCAGTACTTC.

J is TRBJ2-1 and V is TRBV15; 7 nucleotides line up with TRBD2. Germline trimming cut 0 bases from V and 9 bases from J; bases unmatched to any gene: 14. The CDR3 has 17 amino acids. CDR1 is LNHNV, CDR2 YYDKDF, per germline (reference sequence). Here the CDR3 DNA reads TGTGCCACCAGCAGAGACAACCCCAGCGGGATTCTTATTGAGCAGTTCTTC. Protein: CATSRDNPSGILIEQFF.

The CDR3 spells CASSLGSEGQPQHF. CDR3 nucleotide sequence: TGTGCCAGCAGTTTGGGGTCCGAGGGGCAGCCCCAGCATTTT. The chain joins TRBV6-5 to TRBJ1-5; tentative D call: TRBD1 (5 bases). The CDR3 covers 14 residues. V shed 4 bases and J shed 7 bases, with 14 bases lying between them. The germline V gene encodes CDR1 MNHEY and CDR2 SVGAGI.

Of note for this clone: Other DNA variants within this sample encode the same CDR3. The V call is TRBV2, the J call TRBJ2-1; the match to TRBD2 covers 15 bases. Germline loops: CDR1 SNHLY, CDR2 FYNNEI. The ends lost 6 bases at V and 4 bases at J; junction bases unmatched: 4. CDR3 length: 16 amino acids. CDR3 sequence reads: CASRGTSGRSYNEQFF. The CDR3 bases are TGTGCCAGCAGAGGGACTAGCGGGAGGTCTTACAATGAGCAGTTCTTC. The full variable domain, with the rest looked up from reference TRBV2 and TRBJ2-1, is EPEVTQTPSHQVTQMGQEVILRCVPISNHLYFYWYRQILGQKVEFLVSFYNNEISEKSEIFDDQFSVERPDGSNFTLKIRSTKLEDSAMYFCASRGTSGRSYNEQFFGPGTRLTVL.

CDR3 protein: CASSGVTEKLFF. In DNA, the CDR3 is TGTGCCAGCTCGGGGGTGACTGAAAAACTGTTTTTT. The chain has TRBV27 and TRBJ1-4; maybe TRBD1 (5 bases). In germline, CDR1 is MNHEY, CDR2 SMNVEV (reference sequence). The V and J ends lost 8 bases and 7 bases respectively, with 11 bases between them. The CDR3 is 12 residues long.

The chain couples TRBV19 to TRBJ2-1; 10 bases fit TRBD1. CDR1 LNHDA and CDR2 SQIVND come from the germline V gene (reference sequence). V shed 6 bases and J 4 bases; nucleotides not matched to a gene: 15. This CDR3 contains 18 residues. The CDR3 DNA reads as TGTGCCAGTAGGCCGGGACAGGGGAGGTTGAATCCTTACAATGAGCAGTTCTTC. This translates into CASRPGQGRLNPYNEQFF.

This sequence joins TRBV7-8 and TRBJ2-5; no firm D call. Germline V gene data show CDR1 as SGHVS and CDR2 as FQNEAQ. This CDR3 has 11 residues. The germline V and J ends were trimmed by 5 bases and 2 bases, with 3 bases remaining between them. CDR3 protein: CASSGQETQYF. In nucleotides, the CDR3 is TGTGCCAGCAGCGGTCAAGAGACCCAGTACTTC.

The chain links TRBV11-3 to TRBJ2-5; D unresolved. CDR3 length equals 13 residues. Trimming removed 0 bases at V and 4 bases at J, with 6 bases between. CDR1 is SGHNT, CDR2 YENEEA, per germline. The CDR3 protein is CASSLDPGETQYF. The CDR3 DNA is TGTGCCAGCAGCTTAGATCCAGGAGAGACCCAGTACTTC.

The chain uses TRBV7-2 and TRBJ2-5, with D perhaps matching TRBD2 (6 bases). This CDR3 contains 15 residues. Germline assignment: CDR1 SGHTA and CDR2 FQGNSA. V gave up 3 bases and J gave up 4 bases, with 15 bases separating them. The CDR3 reads CASSLGTLGGETQYF. The DNA for the CDR3 is TGTGCCAGCAGCTTGGGCACATTGGGGGGAGAGACCCAGTACTTC.

This rearrangement joins TRBV28 to TRBJ2-3; 8 nucleotides match TRBD2. Germline V gives CDR1 MDHEN, CDR2 SYDVKM. The CDR3 consists of 21 residues. The J segment lost 2 bases and the V segment lost 4 bases, leaving 23 bases of the junction unmatched. For the CDR3, the DNA is TGTGCCAGCAGTTCGTTTAGCCGCCCCTTTAATAGCGGGATCTACACAGATACGCAGTATTTT. It is translated as CASSSFSRPFNSGIYTDTQYF.